The rows below give T cell receptor beta chains drawn from one sample of a study of T cells after posttransplantation cyclophosphamide. TCRdb's copy holds only in-frame clones and misses some; the assay was immunoSEQ multiplex PCR. Among 25,000 to 30,000 clones, about nine tenths were seen once, and the ten largest hold roughly 3.4%. The sequenced sample consisted of PBMCs. These receptors were obtained from a man over 45. The CDR3 runs from the conserved cysteine through the conserved F or W. D genes are given only for firm matches. Clone size is stated in some rows and not others, as once, few, many or a class when expanded.

CDR3nt: TGTGCCAGCAGCTTTATCTTGCCAGGGGGCGCAGTCTATGGCTACACCTTC; CDR3aa: CASSFILPGGAVYGYTF; j_gene: TRBJ1-2; v_gene: TRBV5-6; abundance: .; d_gene: TRBD1
CDR3nt: TGTGCCAGTAGCCTGGGACAGGGGAGGCAGTACTTC; CDR3aa: CASSLGQGRQYF; j_gene: TRBJ2-7; v_gene: TRBV19; abundance: .; d_gene: TRBD1
CDR3nt: TGTGCCAGCAGTAGGACAGACTACGAGCAGTACTTC; CDR3aa: CASSRTDYEQYF; j_gene: TRBJ2-7; v_gene: TRBV21-1; abundance: once; d_gene: .
CDR3nt: TGTGCCAGCAGACCTGGACAGGGGCGCTGGACTGAAGCTTTCTTT; CDR3aa: CASRPGQGRWTEAFF; j_gene: TRBJ1-1; v_gene: TRBV6-1; abundance: .; d_gene: TRBD1
CDR3nt: TGTGCCAGCAGGGAAGGGTACAGCGGGCGAAAATACGAGCAGTACTTC; CDR3aa: CASREGYSGRKYEQYF; j_gene: TRBJ2-7; v_gene: TRBV7-9; abundance: few; d_gene: .
CDR3nt: TGCGCCAGCGGCCGAACAGGGGCCGAAGAGACCCAGTACTTC; CDR3aa: CASGRTGAEETQYF; j_gene: TRBJ2-5; v_gene: TRBV23-1; abundance: .; d_gene: TRBD1
CDR3nt: TGTGCCAGCAGCCAAGAGGACAGGGGGCCCATCGAGCAGTACTTC; CDR3aa: CASSQEDRGPIEQYF; j_gene: TRBJ2-7; v_gene: TRBV4-2; abundance: .; d_gene: TRBD1
CDR3nt: TGTGCCAGCAGCGTATCTTCCAACAGGGGAGCTGTGAAGCAGTTCTTC; CDR3aa: CASSVSSNRGAVKQFF; j_gene: TRBJ2-1; v_gene: TRBV9; abundance: .; d_gene: TRBD1
CDR3nt: TGTGCCAGTAGTGCCATGGGGGGCACTGAAGCTTTCTTT; CDR3aa: CASSAMGGTEAFF; j_gene: TRBJ1-1; v_gene: TRBV19; abundance: .; d_gene: .
CDR3nt: TGTGCCTGGAGAGTCAACCCGGGATTCTCTGGAAACACCATATATTTT; CDR3aa: CAWRVNPGFSGNTIYF; j_gene: TRBJ1-3; v_gene: TRBV30; abundance: .; d_gene: .
CDR3nt: TGTGCCATCATCGACAGGGAGTCGCCCGCTGACCGAAACACCATATATTTT; CDR3aa: CAIIDRESPADRNTIYF; j_gene: TRBJ1-3; v_gene: TRBV10-3; abundance: once; d_gene: TRBD1
CDR3nt: TGCGCCAGCAGCCAAGGTGCTATAAGGGGGCAAGGCTACGAGCAGTACTTC; CDR3aa: CASSQGAIRGQGYEQYF; j_gene: TRBJ2-7; v_gene: TRBV4-3; abundance: .; d_gene: TRBD1
CDR3nt: TGTGCCAGCAGGCACCGGGACAGAACCTACGAGCAGTACTTC; CDR3aa: CASRHRDRTYEQYF; j_gene: TRBJ2-7; v_gene: TRBV6-1; abundance: .; d_gene: TRBD1
CDR3nt: TGTGCCAGCAGCGAGGCTCTAGGGGTTCAGCCCCAGCATTTT; CDR3aa: CASSEALGVQPQHF; j_gene: TRBJ1-5; v_gene: TRBV9; abundance: .; d_gene: .
CDR3nt: TGTGCCAGCAGCCCCGGGACTAGCGGGAGACTTTCGAACACCGGGGAGCTGTTTTTT; CDR3aa: CASSPGTSGRLSNTGELFF; j_gene: TRBJ2-2; v_gene: TRBV11-3; abundance: .; d_gene: TRBD2
CDR3nt: TGTGCCAGTAGCGTAGACCCAGGGGGCCCACCCAATGAAGGACTGTTTTTT; CDR3aa: CASSVDPGGPPNEGLFF; j_gene: TRBJ1-4; v_gene: TRBV19; abundance: .; d_gene: TRBD1
CDR3nt: TGTGCCAGCTCAATGAACGCGGATTCGTACGACCTAGACTACGAGCAGTACTTC; CDR3aa: CASSMNADSYDLDYEQYF; j_gene: TRBJ2-7; v_gene: TRBV18; abundance: .; d_gene: .
CDR3nt: TGTGCCAGCAGTCGAACTTGGGGGCCAGTTCAGCCCCAGCATTTT; CDR3aa: CASSRTWGPVQPQHF; j_gene: TRBJ1-5; v_gene: TRBV2; abundance: few; d_gene: .
CDR3nt: TGTGCCAGCAGCCGCTATTACGAGCAGTACTTC; CDR3aa: CASSRYYEQYF; j_gene: TRBJ2-7; v_gene: TRBV7-9; abundance: .; d_gene: .
CDR3nt: TGTGCCAGCAGTCTGACAGGTGGAACAGGCGGCTACACCTTC; CDR3aa: CASSLTGGTGGYTF; j_gene: TRBJ1-2; v_gene: TRBV28; abundance: .; d_gene: .
CDR3nt: TGTGCCAGCTGTCAAGAGGGACAGGCAAATTCACCCCTCCACTTT; CDR3aa: CASCQEGQANSPLHF; j_gene: TRBJ1-6; v_gene: TRBV2; abundance: .; d_gene: TRBD1
CDR3nt: TGTGCCAGCAGTCCGGGACAGGGCGTCTACGAGCAGTACTTC; CDR3aa: CASSPGQGVYEQYF; j_gene: TRBJ2-7; v_gene: TRBV6-1; abundance: .; d_gene: TRBD1
CDR3nt: TGTGCCAGCAGCTTAGGGGCACAGCAAGAGACCCAGTACTTC; CDR3aa: CASSLGAQQETQYF; j_gene: TRBJ2-5; v_gene: TRBV7-3; abundance: .; d_gene: .
CDR3nt: TGTGCCAGCAGCTTAGTCTCGGAGCAGGGCGAGCAGTACTTC; CDR3aa: CASSLVSEQGEQYF; j_gene: TRBJ2-7; v_gene: TRBV7-2; abundance: .; d_gene: .
CDR3nt: TGTGCCAGCAGCTTAGTCCCCGGGCGGGAGGACCAAGAGACCCAGTACTTC; CDR3aa: CASSLVPGREDQETQYF; j_gene: TRBJ2-5; v_gene: TRBV7-9; abundance: .; d_gene: TRBD2
CDR3nt: TGTGCCAGCAGGGAACTAGGCCAGCCCCAGCATTTT; CDR3aa: CASRELGQPQHF; j_gene: TRBJ1-5; v_gene: TRBV28; abundance: .; d_gene: .
CDR3nt: TGTGCCAGCAGCCCCTCCGGGACAGTCTACGAGCAGTACTTC; CDR3aa: CASSPSGTVYEQYF; j_gene: TRBJ2-7; v_gene: TRBV7-9; abundance: .; d_gene: TRBD1
CDR3nt: TGTGCCAGCAGCCAAGTGGGTGTCCCGGGAATGATGTACAATGAGCAGTTCTTC; CDR3aa: CASSQVGVPGMMYNEQFF; j_gene: TRBJ2-1; v_gene: TRBV4-2; abundance: .; d_gene: .
CDR3nt: TGTGCCAGCAGCAGTAGCGGCCCTGGGAATGAGCAGTTCTTC; CDR3aa: CASSSSGPGNEQFF; j_gene: TRBJ2-1; v_gene: TRBV7-2; abundance: .; d_gene: .
CDR3nt: TGTGCCAGTAGTTCGACAAGAGGGAACTATGGCTACACCTTC; CDR3aa: CASSSTRGNYGYTF; j_gene: TRBJ1-2; v_gene: TRBV19; abundance: .; d_gene: .
CDR3nt: TGTGCCAGTAGGACGTGGGGAGTACCTGGCTACACCTTC; CDR3aa: CASRTWGVPGYTF; j_gene: TRBJ1-2; v_gene: TRBV19; abundance: .; d_gene: .
CDR3nt: TGTGCCAGCAGTGATCTGGGCAGGGGCCTACCCGAGGCTTTCTTT; CDR3aa: CASSDLGRGLPEAFF; j_gene: TRBJ1-1; v_gene: TRBV6-1; abundance: .; d_gene: .
CDR3nt: TGTGCCAGCAGCCTTAGGGAGGACTACGAGCAGTACTTC; CDR3aa: CASSLREDYEQYF; j_gene: TRBJ2-7; v_gene: TRBV6-1; abundance: .; d_gene: .
CDR3nt: TGTGCCAGCAGCGCAGGGGGGACACCCACCGGGGAGCTGTTTTTT; CDR3aa: CASSAGGTPTGELFF; j_gene: TRBJ2-2; v_gene: TRBV9; abundance: once; d_gene: .
CDR3nt: TGTGCCAGCAGTTTAGAGGGCGCGTTAAGTCCCAATGAGCAGTTCTTC; CDR3aa: CASSLEGALSPNEQFF; j_gene: TRBJ2-1; v_gene: TRBV27; abundance: .; d_gene: .
CDR3nt: TGTGCCAGTGCACCTGAAGAAAGGGGTGAAAAACTGTTTTTT; CDR3aa: CASAPEERGEKLFF; j_gene: TRBJ1-4; v_gene: TRBV19; abundance: .; d_gene: .
CDR3nt: TGTGCCAGCAGGGTGGTCGGGACAGAGGCCTATGGCTACACCTTC; CDR3aa: CASRVVGTEAYGYTF; j_gene: TRBJ1-2; v_gene: TRBV7-9; abundance: .; d_gene: TRBD1
CDR3nt: TGTGCCAGCAGTCCACCCCGGAGGAACACTGAAGCTTTCTTT; CDR3aa: CASSPPRRNTEAFF; j_gene: TRBJ1-1; v_gene: TRBV6-5; abundance: .; d_gene: .
CDR3nt: TGTGCCAGCCTTGGAGGGGACTACGAGCAGTACTTC; CDR3aa: CASLGGDYEQYF; j_gene: TRBJ2-7; v_gene: TRBV11-3; abundance: few; d_gene: .
CDR3nt: TGTGCCAGCAGCTTCCGACAGGACCACTACGAGCAGTACTTC; CDR3aa: CASSFRQDHYEQYF; j_gene: TRBJ2-7; v_gene: TRBV11-3; abundance: .; d_gene: .
CDR3nt: TGTGCCAGCAGCCGAGGGTATGGCTACACCTTC; CDR3aa: CASSRGYGYTF; j_gene: TRBJ1-2; v_gene: TRBV6-5; abundance: .; d_gene: .
CDR3nt: TGTGCCAGCAGTTTCAGAAACACTGAAGCTTTCTTT; CDR3aa: CASSFRNTEAFF; j_gene: TRBJ1-1; v_gene: TRBV28; abundance: .; d_gene: .
CDR3nt: TGTGCCAGCAGCTTGGCGGGGGACGGGTCACCCCTCCACTTT; CDR3aa: CASSLAGDGSPLHF; j_gene: TRBJ1-6; v_gene: TRBV7-8; abundance: once; d_gene: .
CDR3nt: TGCGCCAGCAGCCCGGGGGACCCTCTAATGAACACTGAAGCTTTCTTT; CDR3aa: CASSPGDPLMNTEAFF; j_gene: TRBJ1-1; v_gene: TRBV5-1; abundance: .; d_gene: .
CDR3nt: TGTGCCAGCAGCTTCCCAAGACAAGATGGCCCTACAGATACGCAGTATTTT; CDR3aa: CASSFPRQDGPTDTQYF; j_gene: TRBJ2-3; v_gene: TRBV11-2; abundance: .; d_gene: .
CDR3nt: TGTGCCAGCAGTGTTCCCGCAGCGGGAGCAGATACGCAGTATTTT; CDR3aa: CASSVPAAGADTQYF; j_gene: TRBJ2-3; v_gene: TRBV6-1; abundance: .; d_gene: TRBD2
CDR3nt: TGTGCCAGTAGTCCAGGGACAGATACGCAGTATTTT; CDR3aa: CASSPGTDTQYF; j_gene: TRBJ2-3; v_gene: TRBV19; abundance: once; d_gene: .
CDR3nt: TGTGCCAGCACCTCAACTAGCGGGGGGCAAGGGACCCAGTACTTC; CDR3aa: CASTSTSGGQGTQYF; j_gene: TRBJ2-5; v_gene: TRBV5-4; abundance: .; d_gene: TRBD2
CDR3nt: TGTGCCAGCAGCTCCCAGGGTTCTGGAAACACCATATATTTT; CDR3aa: CASSSQGSGNTIYF; j_gene: TRBJ1-3; v_gene: TRBV13; abundance: .; d_gene: .